What follows are 4 T cell receptor beta chains derived from one specimen sequenced in a study of Ad26.COV2.S vaccination and SARS-CoV-2 variants. Here immunoSEQ multiplex PCR was the method, and the copy in TCRdb shows in-frame clones only, minus some. Here the sample spans hundreds of thousands of clones, approximately 90% being singletons. The sequenced sample was peripheral blood, obtained after recovery from COVID-19. The receptors were sampled from a human donor who had recovered from COVID-19.

The chain employs TRBV7-2 and TRBJ2-3; perhaps D is TRBD1 or TRBD2 (6 bases each). The germline CDR1 and CDR2 sequences are SGHTA and FQGNSA. V dropped 11 bases and J dropped 2 bases, with 14 bases sitting between them. The CDR3 runs to 13 residues. Here the CDR3 DNA reads TGTGCCCTGGGGGGCGGGATCACAGATACGCAGTATTTT. Encoded protein: CALGGGITDTQYF.

The CDR3 DNA reads as TGTGCCAGCAGTGAAGGGGGGGCCACGCCAACTAATGAAAAACTGTTTTTT. Translation: CASSEGGATPTNEKLFF. The chain couples TRBV2 to TRBJ1-4, with D possibly matching TRBD1 (6 bases). Germline CDR1 SNHLY, CDR2 FYNNEI. The CDR3 covers 17 residues. The V end lost 1 base, the J end lost 0 bases, and 12 bases lay between the germline ends.

The CDR3 bases are TGCGCCAGCAGCCCGGGGGTGCCCTCTGGAAACACCATATATTTT. Amino acid sequence: CASSPGVPSGNTIYF. The chain employs TRBV5-1 and TRBJ1-3; D is possibly TRBD1 (5 bases). Per the germline V gene, CDR1 is SGHRS and CDR2 is YFSETQ. V was clipped by 4 bases and J by 0 bases, with 11 bases between them. This CDR3 comprises 15 residues.

This chain connects TRBV19 to TRBJ2-1, with D hard to call. This CDR3 contains 12 residues. V was cut by 4 bases and J by 6 bases, with 7 bases left in between. Germline values: CDR1 LNHDA, CDR2 SQIVND (reference sequence). CDR3 in amino acids: CASSTSGNEQFF. The CDR3 coding sequence is TGTGCCAGTAGTACGTCAGGCAATGAGCAGTTCTTC.